What follows are 23 T cell receptor beta chains derived from one specimen sequenced in a study of cytomegalovirus exposure and HLA in healthy donors listed by TCRdb under 2017. The library was generated by the immunoSEQ multiplex PCR assay. What TCRdb holds here is the immuneACCESS table cut down to in-frame rearrangements. Part of the clones is not present; checked against another copy, under half of the missing clones reflect an unresolved V gene, and the others are unexplained. Within this sample are over 150,000 clones, with 85% of them counted one time only. The ten top clones hold approximately 16% of the sample. The sample was PBMCs. The receptor source for this set is a man younger than 30 in good health and CMV-seropositive.

CDR3: CASSLFPNEQFF. DNA for the CDR3: TGTGCCAGCAGCCTCTTCCCCAATGAGCAGTTCTTC. The V call is TRBV5-4, the J call TRBJ2-1; the D is unclear. V lost 4 bases, J lost 6 bases, and 8 bases lay in between. This CDR3 comprises 12 residues. CDR1 SGHNT and CDR2 YYREEE come from the germline V gene (reference sequence).

This clone has only a few counts. The rearrangement links TRBV5-1 to TRBJ1-2, with D possibly TRBD1 on 6 matching bases. CDR1 and CDR2 (germline): SGHRS, YFSETQ. V was pared by 1 base and J by 8 bases, with 18 bases between. This CDR3 has 15 amino acids. The CDR3 DNA is TGCGCCAGCAGCTTGACGGCCAGGGGTAGCAGGGGCTACACCTTC. The encoded protein is CASSLTARGSRGYTF.

The rearrangement links TRBV27 to TRBJ2-5; 9 nucleotides match TRBD1. V was clipped by 5 bases and J by 4 bases; unmatched bases: 5. CDR3 length equals 14 residues. The V gene's germline CDR1 is MNHEY and CDR2 SMNVEV (reference sequence). The CDR3 DNA sequence: TGTGCCAGCAGTATTAAGACAGGGGGAGAGACCCAGTACTTC. It encodes CASSIKTGGETQYF.

The chain has TRBV5-1 and TRBJ2-5, with D perhaps TRBD1 (6 bases). The germline V and J ends were trimmed by 4 bases and 5 bases, with 15 bases remaining between them. This CDR3 spans 14 amino acids. CDR1 is SGHRS and CDR2 is YFSETQ in the germline V gene. CDR3 sequence (DNA): TGCGCCAGCAGCCTGGACAGCAGAGGGGAGACCCAGTACTTC. Its protein is CASSLDSRGETQYF.

CDR3 DNA sequence: TGTGCCAGCAGTTTGGGGCGGGCAGGGGTGAACACTGAAGCTTTCTTT. It specifies CASSLGRAGVNTEAFF. The V and J genes are TRBV28 and TRBJ1-1, with a weak D call TRBD1 (6 bases). This CDR3 has 16 residues. Germline CDR1 reads MDHEN; CDR2 reads SYDVKM. V lost 3 bases and J 0 bases, leaving 14 bases between the germline ends.

This chain connects TRBV9 to TRBJ2-1, with TRBD2 matching 7 bases. The junction had 11 bases not matched to a gene; V was cut back by 0 bases and J by 2 bases. CDR3 length: 18 residues. Per the germline V gene, CDR1 is SGDLS and CDR2 is YYNGEE. The CDR3 sequence: CASSVGASGGRTYNEQFF. DNA for the CDR3: TGTGCCAGCAGCGTAGGTGCTAGCGGAGGGCGTACCTACAATGAGCAGTTCTTC.

In this sample, this clone turned up once. The V and J genes are TRBV6-1 and TRBJ2-3, with TRBD2 identical over 12 bases. J lost 5 bases, V lost 8 bases, and 8 bases had no gene match. The CDR3 is made up of 15 amino acids. Germline values: CDR1 MNHNS, CDR2 SASEGT. This chain's CDR3 is CASHYGLAGQDTQYF. CDR3 coding DNA: TGTGCCAGCCACTATGGACTAGCGGGGCAAGATACGCAGTATTTT.

The rearrangement uses TRBV19 and TRBJ2-1; D perhaps matches TRBD2 (6 bases). The V end was cut by 10 bases, the J end by 4 bases, with 14 bases between. Germline assignment: CDR1 LNHDA and CDR2 SQIVND (reference sequence). CDR3 length: 13 amino acids. Here the CDR3 reads CATGPRGYNEQFF. As DNA, the CDR3 is TGTGCCACAGGACCCCGGGGGTACAATGAGCAGTTCTTC.

The CDR3 spells CASSLDSTVRNTIYF. The DNA for the CDR3 is TGTGCCAGCAGCTTAGATTCGACAGTCAGAAACACCATATATTTT. J is TRBJ1-3 and V is TRBV11-2; the D gene is possibly TRBD1 (5 bases). This CDR3 is built from 15 residues. Germline CDR1 reads SGHAT; CDR2 reads FQNNGV. Trimming left V 0 bases short and J 5 bases short, with 11 bases between.

The chain combines TRBV6-6 with TRBJ2-2; 7 positions agree with TRBD1. Germline CDR1 reads MNHNY; CDR2 reads SVGAGI (reference sequence). V dropped 7 bases and J dropped 6; count of bases not matched to a gene: 8. CDR3 length equals 14 residues. In DNA, the CDR3 is TGTGCCAGCACCCTGGACAGGTCCCCCGGGGAGCTGTTTTTT. This gives the protein CASTLDRSPGELFF.

This chain uses TRBV7-2 with TRBJ1-2; tentative D call: TRBD1 (5 bases). The CDR3 contains 13 residues. The ends were cut back, 6 bases at V and 3 bases at J, with 11 bases in the middle. CDR1 SGHTA and CDR2 FQGNSA come from the germline V gene. In DNA form, the CDR3 reads TGTGCCAGCAGATTCTCGGGGGACTATGGCTACACCTTC. This encodes CASRFSGDYGYTF.

The chain employs TRBV6-6 and TRBJ2-1; 10 nucleotides agree with TRBD1. V was clipped by 7 bases and J by 7 bases; unmatched bases: 7. The CDR3 consists of 14 residues. Germline CDR1 and CDR2: MNHNY and SVGAGI (reference sequence). The CDR3 loop reads CASTRQGAGNEQFF. In DNA, the CDR3 is TGTGCCAGCACCCGACAGGGGGCAGGGAATGAGCAGTTCTTC.

V usage is TRBV6-5 and J usage is TRBJ2-3; tentative D call: TRBD2 (7 bases). Per the germline V gene, CDR1 is MNHEY and CDR2 is SVGAGI. V was cut by 10 bases and J by 0 bases, with 11 bases left in between. The CDR3 runs 13 residues. The CDR3 coding sequence is TGTGCCACTACGGGGGGCAGCACAGATACGCAGTATTTT. It yields the protein CATTGGSTDTQYF.

This chain links TRBV19 with TRBJ1-5, with D unclear. CDR1 is LNHDA, CDR2 SQIVND, per germline (reference sequence). The CDR3 is made up of 15 amino acids. Trimming left V 3 bases short and J 0 bases short, with 9 bases between. CDR3 nucleotide sequence: TGTGCCAGTAGTATTTCCGGGTATAGCAATCAGCCCCAGCATTTT. Residues: CASSISGYSNQPQHF.

The V gene is TRBV19, the J gene TRBJ1-2, with 9 bases matching TRBD1. Germline CDR1 is LNHDA and CDR2 is SQIVND (reference sequence). The CDR3 loop spans 15 amino acids. Trimming cost V 9 bases and J 4 bases; bases outside gene matches: 12. DNA for the CDR3: TGTGCCAGCCACACGGGACAGGGCGGTCCCTATGGCTACACCTTC. Its protein is CASHTGQGGPYGYTF.

For the CDR3, the DNA is TGTGCCAGCAGGGAAGGGGCAGGCTATGGCTACACCTTC. Translated: CASREGAGYGYTF. The chain has TRBV27 and TRBJ1-2; tentatively, D is TRBD1 (5 bases). Germline V gene lookup returns CDR1 MNHEY and CDR2 SMNVEV (reference sequence). V shed 6 bases and J shed 4 bases, with 12 bases lying between them. The CDR3 has 13 residues.

The chain links TRBV27 to TRBJ2-1; 9 bases fit TRBD2. The germline V gene has CDR1 MNHEY and CDR2 SMNVEV (reference sequence). V trimming: 4 bases; J trimming: 5 bases; junction bases outside the gene matches: 3. The CDR3 contains 14 residues. The CDR3 DNA reads as TGTGCCAGCAGTTCTAGCGGGGACGACAATGAGCAGTTCTTC. This sequence encodes CASSSSGDDNEQFF.

The V and J genes are TRBV28 and TRBJ1-2, with 10 bases fitting TRBD1. Germline CDR1 and CDR2: MDHEN and SYDVKM. CDR3 size: 17 residues. J was trimmed by 2 bases and V by 5 bases; bases with no gene match: 11. CDR3 amino acids: CASSTPLGQGGNYGYTF. The DNA of the CDR3 is TGTGCCAGCAGTACCCCCCTTGGACAGGGGGGGAACTATGGCTACACCTTC.

J is TRBJ2-7 and V is TRBV25-1; a possible D gene is TRBD2 (6 bases). The CDR3 is made up of 15 amino acids. CDR1 is MGHDK and CDR2 is SYGVNS in the germline V gene. V lost 3 bases and J lost 1, with 13 bases in between. The CDR3 bases are TGTGCCAGCAGTGATCCTCGGGCGGGGTCCTACGAGCAGTACTTC. Translating it yields CASSDPRAGSYEQYF.

The chain recombines TRBV11-2 with TRBJ1-1; D is uncertain. Trimming pared 8 bases from V and 5 bases from J, leaving 15 bases between. Germline values: CDR1 SGHAT, CDR2 FQNNGV. The CDR3 spans 13 residues. The CDR3: CASSETLGTEAFF. CDR3 in DNA: TGTGCCAGCTCGGAGACGCTAGGTACTGAAGCTTTCTTT. The full variable domain, its missing parts supplied by reference TRBV11-2 and TRBJ1-1, is EAGVAQSPRYKIIEKRQSVAFWCNPISGHATLYWYQQILGQGPKLLIQFQNNGVVDDSQLPKDRFSAERLKGVDSTLKIQPAKLEDSAVYLCASSETLGTEAFFGQGTRLTVV.

This chain uses TRBV5-6 with TRBJ2-5; TRBD1 is a possible D gene (5 bases). Germline-derived CDR1 and CDR2 are SGHDT and YYEEEE. V lost 4 bases and J lost 1, with 11 bases in between. The CDR3 is 14 residues long. The CDR3 DNA is TGTGCCAGCAGCCGAGGACATAGCCAAGAGACCCAGTACTTC. As protein: CASSRGHSQETQYF.

The chain joins TRBV28 to TRBJ2-7, with 8 bases fitting TRBD1. This CDR3 comprises 14 residues. Per germline, CDR1 MDHEN and CDR2 SYDVKM. After removal of 7 bases from V and 4 bases from J, the junction contained 9 bases not matched to a gene. The CDR3 nucleotides read TGTGCCAGCAAAAGACAGGGGACCACATACGAGCAGTACTTC. Translation gives CASKRQGTTYEQYF.

The V gene is TRBV30, the J gene TRBJ2-7; 11 bases are shared with TRBD1. Germline V gene lookup returns CDR1 GTSNPN and CDR2 SVGIG (reference sequence). Trimming took 0 bases from V and 7 from J; bases not matched to a gene: 8. There are 15 residues in the CDR3. The CDR3 DNA reads TGTGCCTGGAGTGTACGGGGGACAGGGGGGTTGGAGCAGTACTTC. It is translated as CAWSVRGTGGLEQYF.